The T cell receptor beta chain under discussion was sequenced for a study of blood T cell repertoires in COVID-19. Source study methods: Amplification with reference gene primers provided the estimates of nucleated cell counts. Profiled with immunoSEQ multiplex PCR; TCRdb holds only in-frame clones, not every one. V and J calls and clone size come straight from that table; D and trimming were deduced from the DNA. The sample lists 250,000 to 350,000 clones; 75% to 90% were seen once. Trimming removed 4 bases at V and 5 bases at J, with 12 bases between. This CDR3 is 13 amino acids long. Germline CDR1 reads KGHSH; CDR2 reads LQKENI. Donors in Cohort 3 who had recovered were those with two negative PCRs, healthcare professional clearance, or resolution of their symptoms.

Sequences were obtained from PBMCs or T cells enriched from blood (not recorded which). This sequence joins TRBV18 and TRBJ2-7; possible D gene TRBD1, 6 bases. The sequence derives from a woman aged 18-29 years who had recovered from COVID-19. CDR3 amino acids: CASSRRGNDEQYF. The CDR3 DNA reads TGTGCCAGCTCACGCAGGGGTAACGACGAGCAGTACTTC.